What follows describes a single T cell receptor beta chain. Its antigen is as yet unknown. Clones were read by immunoSEQ multiplex PCR, and TCRdb kept only the in-frame ones, dropping some. The profile shows thousands of clones, roughly 83% of them singletons. These data belong to a study of hypomethylating agent response in myelodysplastic syndrome. Study-wide context: A diploid cytogenetic profile was most common; mean age approximately 72 +/- 6.3 years. Non-responders met neither complete response nor hematologic improvement criteria, which defined response. Study-level points and caveats: Healthy controls were not age-matched to MDS patients, possibly affecting comparisons.

V was cut by 1 base and J by 5 bases, with 14 bases left in between. The CDR3 totals 16 residues. The germline gives CDR1 SGHNT, CDR2 YENEEA. The material sequenced was bone marrow, taken before or after starting hypomethylating agent treatment for myelodysplastic syndrome (not recorded which). This chain joins TRBV11-3 and TRBJ2-2; no definite D call. The clonotype originates from a human donor with myelodysplastic syndrome. As DNA, the CDR3 is TGTGCCAGCAGCTTAGGGGTTTCAGCGAGTACCGGGGAGCTGTTTTTT. This gives the protein CASSLGVSASTGELFF. The full variable domain, rest sourced from reference TRBV11-3 and TRBJ2-2, is EAGVVQSPRYKIIEKKQPVAFWCNPISGHNTLYWYLQNLGQGPELLIRYENEEAVDDSQLPKDRFSAERLKGVDSTLKIQPAELGDSAVYLCASSLGVSASTGELFFGEGSRLTVL.